The source of this TCR beta chain is a study of shared T cell receptors in the human thymus. Libraries were prepared by immunoSEQ multiplex PCR; TCRdb keeps only in-frame clonotypes and omits some of them. The data hold approximately 400,000 clones, with around 95% observed a single time. The CDR3 totals 10 residues. The V end was cut by 8 bases, the J end by 2 bases, with 4 bases between. The germline gives CDR1 LNHDA, CDR2 SQIVND (reference sequence). Sequencing input: thymocytes. This TCR came from a human donor. This chain connects TRBV19 to TRBJ2-7, with D hard to call. The CDR3 coding sequence is TGTGCCAGTGGGACCTACGAGCAGTACTTC. Translation: CASGTYEQYF.